The clone carrying this T cell receptor (beta chain) was found once. What it binds is unknown. The junction departs from the called germline gene at one end, perhaps through a read error. The sample belongs to a study of tumor-infiltrating lymphocytes in primary liver carcinoma. Study-wide results and caveats: It was in tumors, not blood, that the top-250-clone fraction was significantly higher (p = 0.039). Pairs of tumor regions overlapped more than tumor-adjacent and tumor-blood pairs did. Only about 7-25% of top clones were detected in each of the five tumor regions.

Bulk tissue was left unsorted, and RNA and DNA were co-extracted from approximately 20-30 mg of it. Treatment-naive at the time, the patients had chronic HBV infection. Total RNA amounting to roughly 0.5 ug was the source from which TCR beta cDNA was made with a constant-region primer. Libraries of TCR beta came from three nested multiplex PCR rounds with slightly modified ARM-PCR. TCRdb passed the multiplex PCR reads through MiXCR, listing each CDR3 protein once. The table includes roughly 120,000 distinct CDR3 sequences, less than 80% detected once. Specimen: liver tumor tissue from sampling region 1. Documented subset: tumor region T1, superior pole. This clonotype originated in an older woman with primary liver carcinoma and hepatitis B virus infection.

CDR3 in DNA: TGTGCCAGCAGTCAAGATGGGCCTAGCGGGAGTACCCGCAACGAGCAGTACTTC. Protein sequence: CASSQDGPSGSTRNEQYF. The genes are TRBV4-2 and TRBJ2-7; 10 bases fit TRBD2. CDR3 length: 18 residues. The germline V gene has CDR1 LGHNA and CDR2 YNFKEQ.